This T cell receptor beta chain was sequenced for a study of T-cell memory formation after mild COVID-19. In the study overall: Clustering of TCRs was largely donor specific. Study results and limitations: Nothing confirmed that second-wave clones peaking on day 37 were specific for SARS-CoV-2.

From 5'RACE with constant-segment primers came TCR alpha and TCR beta cDNA libraries that carried sample barcodes and UMIs. MiXCR, run by TCRdb on the 5' RACE reads, gives a single entry per CDR3 protein. The repertoire includes about 500,000 distinct CDR3 sequences, about 20% of them detected once, and under 15% sits in the top ten. This CDR3 contains 14 residues. The germline CDR1 and CDR2 sequences are SGHTA and FQGNSA. This clonotype has a single count. Its antigen is undetermined. A junction boundary mismatches the germline segment, possibly from a read error. The receptor was isolated from an adult woman who had mild COVID-19 (a few samples of this study predate the infection). Cell type and time point are not known. The specimen was PBMCs or a T cell subset sorted from them (not recorded which). The chain joins TRBV7-2 to TRBJ1-3; a weak D match, TRBD1 (5 bases). The CDR3 sequence is CASSLAGLKNTIYF. DNA of the CDR3: TGTGCCAGCAGCCTAGCGGGACTTAAAAACACCATATATTTT.